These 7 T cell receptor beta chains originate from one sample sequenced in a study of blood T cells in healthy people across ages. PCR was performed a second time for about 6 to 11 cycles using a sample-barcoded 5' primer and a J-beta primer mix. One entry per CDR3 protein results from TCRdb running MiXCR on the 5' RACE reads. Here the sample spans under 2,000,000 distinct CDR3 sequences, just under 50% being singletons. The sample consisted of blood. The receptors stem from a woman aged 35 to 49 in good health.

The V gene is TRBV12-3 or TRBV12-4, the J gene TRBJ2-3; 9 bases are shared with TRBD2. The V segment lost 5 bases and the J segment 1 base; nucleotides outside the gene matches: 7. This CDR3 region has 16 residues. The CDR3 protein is CASSMIAGAGTDTQYF. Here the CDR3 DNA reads TGTGCCAGCAGTATGATAGCGGGGGCCGGCACAGATACGCAGTATTTT.

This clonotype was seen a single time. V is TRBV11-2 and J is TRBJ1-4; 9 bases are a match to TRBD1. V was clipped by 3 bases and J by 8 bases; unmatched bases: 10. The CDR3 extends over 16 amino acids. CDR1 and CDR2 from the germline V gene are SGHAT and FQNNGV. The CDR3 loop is CASSFRGGTGHEKLFF. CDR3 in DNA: TGTGCCAGCAGCTTCAGGGGAGGGACAGGGCACGAAAAACTGTTTTTT.

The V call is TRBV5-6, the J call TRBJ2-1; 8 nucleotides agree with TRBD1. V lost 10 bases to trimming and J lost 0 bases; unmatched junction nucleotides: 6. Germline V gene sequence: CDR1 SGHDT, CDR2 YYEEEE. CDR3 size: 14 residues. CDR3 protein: CASARGPSYNEQFF. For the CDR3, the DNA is TGTGCCTCGGCCAGGGGGCCCTCCTACAATGAGCAGTTCTTC.

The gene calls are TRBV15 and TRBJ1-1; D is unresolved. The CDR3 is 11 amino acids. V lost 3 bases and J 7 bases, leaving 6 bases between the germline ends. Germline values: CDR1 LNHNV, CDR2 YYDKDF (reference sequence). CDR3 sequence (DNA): TGTGCCACCAGCAGTAAGGTTGAAGCTTTCTTT. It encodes CATSSKVEAFF.

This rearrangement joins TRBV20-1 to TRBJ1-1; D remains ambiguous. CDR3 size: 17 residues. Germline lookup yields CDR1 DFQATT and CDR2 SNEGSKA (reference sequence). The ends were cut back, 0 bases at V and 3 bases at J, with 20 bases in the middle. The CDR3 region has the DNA TGCAGTGCTAGAGATCCATCTCGACCGTCAGGTCACACTGAAGCTTTCTTT. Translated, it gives CSARDPSRPSGHTEAFF.

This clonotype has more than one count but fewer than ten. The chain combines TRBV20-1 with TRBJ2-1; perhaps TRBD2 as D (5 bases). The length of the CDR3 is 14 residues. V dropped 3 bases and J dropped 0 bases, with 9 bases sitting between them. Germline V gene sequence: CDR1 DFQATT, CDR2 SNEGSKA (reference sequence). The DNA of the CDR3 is TGCAGTGCTAGCGATCGGGACTCCTACAATGAGCAGTTCTTC. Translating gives CSASDRDSYNEQFF.

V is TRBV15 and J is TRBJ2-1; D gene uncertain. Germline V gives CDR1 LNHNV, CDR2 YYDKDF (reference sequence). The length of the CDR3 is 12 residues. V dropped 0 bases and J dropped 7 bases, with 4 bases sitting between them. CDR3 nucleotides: TGTGCCACCAGCAGAGATGTAAATGAGCAGTTCTTC. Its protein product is CATSRDVNEQFF.